Following are 12 T cell receptor beta chains from one sample sequenced in a study of blood T cell repertoires in COVID-19. Generated by immunoSEQ multiplex PCR, the TCRdb table keeps only in-frame clones and is missing some. The data show tens of thousands of clones, roughly 86% seen once. Sequenced material: peripheral blood. The receptors shown here come from a man aged 45-65 years with active or convalescent COVID-19.

The V and J genes are TRBV19 and TRBJ1-6; D may be TRBD1 (5 bases). The CDR3 loop spans 14 amino acids. Trimming stripped 3 bases from V and 6 bases from J, with 9 bases between. Germline assignment: CDR1 LNHDA and CDR2 SQIVND (reference sequence). The CDR3 DNA reads TGTGCCAGTAGTATGGGGCAGATTAATTCACCCCTCCACTTT. It codes for CASSMGQINSPLHF.

The V gene is TRBV14, the J gene TRBJ1-4; a possible D gene is TRBD1 (6 bases). The CDR3 is made up of 15 amino acids. The germline V and J ends were trimmed by 5 bases and 3 bases, with 13 bases remaining between them. Germline lookup yields CDR1 SGHDN and CDR2 FVKESK. CDR3 protein: CASSSRGIANEKLFF. The DNA of the CDR3 is TGTGCCAGCAGCTCGAGGGGGATAGCTAATGAAAAACTGTTTTTT. Combining the CDR3 with reference TRBV14 and TRBJ1-4 gives the whole variable domain EAGVTQFPSHSVIEKGQTVTLRCDPISGHDNLYWYRRVMGKEIKFLLHFVKESKQDESGMPNNRFLAERTGGTYSTLKVQPAELEDSGVYFCASSSRGIANEKLFFGSGTQLSVL.

The chain has TRBV7-9 and TRBJ1-6; 9 nucleotides align to TRBD1. Germline-derived CDR1 and CDR2 are SEHNR and FQNEAQ (reference sequence). The CDR3 sequence is 16 residues long. Trimming removed 5 bases from V and 6 bases from J; junction bases left unmatched: 8. The CDR3 loop reads CASSEQGALSNSPLHF. The CDR3 bases are TGTGCCAGCAGCGAACAGGGGGCTCTTTCTAATTCACCCCTCCACTTT.

CDR3 residues: CASSLSTANYGYTF. CDR3 coding DNA: TGTGCCAGCTCACTTTCGACAGCTAACTATGGCTACACCTTC. The chain joins TRBV18 to TRBJ1-2; TRBD1 is a possible D gene (5 bases). The ends were cut back, 4 bases at V and 0 bases at J, with 9 bases in the middle. CDR3 length: 14 residues. Germline CDR1 and CDR2: KGHSH and LQKENI.

This rearrangement joins TRBV19 to TRBJ2-1; 11 nucleotides align to TRBD1. The CDR3 extends over 16 amino acids. The V gene end was trimmed by 9 bases and the J gene end by 6 bases; junction bases not matched to a gene: 13. Germline V CDR1 and CDR2: LNHDA, SQIVND (reference sequence). The CDR3 bases are TGTGCCAGCGGGACAGGGGGGGGCCTGGCATTCAATGAGCAGTTCTTC. Amino acid sequence: CASGTGGGLAFNEQFF.

The chain joins TRBV5-6 to TRBJ1-3; tentative D call: TRBD1 (5 bases). V lost 0 bases and J lost 0, with 10 bases in between. The CDR3 totals 16 residues. Germline CDR1 is SGHDT and CDR2 is YYEEEE. The DNA of the CDR3 is TGTGCCAGCAGCTTGGGACCAGGGCTCTCTGGAAACACCATATATTTT. As protein: CASSLGPGLSGNTIYF.

This chain connects TRBV27 to TRBJ1-4; 8 bases are shared with TRBD1. There are 13 residues in the CDR3. Germline CDR1 MNHEY, CDR2 SMNVEV (reference sequence). V gave up 5 bases and J gave up 8 bases; unmatched junction bases: 4. CDR3 residues: CASSTWTGEKLFF. For the CDR3, the DNA is TGTGCCAGCAGTACCTGGACAGGGGAAAAACTGTTTTTT.

This clone was observed a handful of times. J is TRBJ1-4 and V is TRBV4-3; tentative D call: TRBD1 (6 bases). The germline gives CDR1 LGHNA, CDR2 YSLEER. The CDR3 sequence is 16 residues long. The ends were cut back, 0 bases at V and 5 bases at J, with 13 bases in the middle. This chain's CDR3 is CASSQDPPGANEKLFF. The DNA of the CDR3 is TGCGCCAGCAGCCAAGATCCTCCAGGGGCGAATGAAAAACTGTTTTTT.

This chain uses TRBV15 with TRBJ1-4; TRBD1 aligns across 10 bases. Germline CDR1 reads LNHNV; CDR2 reads YYDKDF (reference sequence). This CDR3 region has 15 residues. The ends lost 5 bases at V and 1 base at J; junction bases unmatched: 1. The CDR3 sequence is CATSGTGVTNEKLFF. CDR3 nucleotides: TGTGCCACCAGCGGGACAGGGGTAACTAATGAAAAACTGTTTTTT.

This rearrangement joins TRBV6-5 to TRBJ2-4; D perhaps matches TRBD1 (5 bases). The CDR3 has 14 amino acids. V lost 5 bases, J lost 12 bases, and 20 bases lay in between. Germline-derived CDR1 and CDR2 are MNHEY and SVGAGI. Here the CDR3 DNA reads TGTGCCAGCAGTACCTCCCTGGGGCCGGACCCTCAGTACTTC. It is translated as CASSTSLGPDPQYF.

The V and J genes are TRBV5-4 and TRBJ2-7, with TRBD1 identical over 8 bases. Germline V gene sequence: CDR1 SGHNT, CDR2 YYREEE (reference sequence). J lost 6 bases, V lost 1 base, and 18 bases had no gene match. The CDR3 consists of 18 residues. The CDR3 DNA is TGTGCCAGCAGCTTGCAGGGGGCTCCCCCCCTAGTTGGGTTCGAGCAGTACTTC. The encoded protein is CASSLQGAPPLVGFEQYF.

The chain links TRBV5-1 to TRBJ1-1, with D possibly being TRBD1 (6 bases). Germline values: CDR1 SGHRS, CDR2 YFSETQ. Trimming took off 4 bases at V and 3 bases at J, with 13 bases between the two ends. This CDR3 is 14 amino acids long. For the CDR3, the DNA is TGCGCCAGCAGCATGGATGGGGGCGACACTGAAGCTTTCTTT. Translated, it gives CASSMDGGDTEAFF.